Here is one T cell receptor (beta chain) with its context. A single record per CDR3 protein comes from TCRdb applying MiXCR to the 5' RACE reads. The sample includes under 70,000 distinct CDR3 sequences, 24% of them seen just once. Regarding time point: technical triplicate 2. This specimen comes from a study of neurological immune-mediated disorders. The CDR3 is 15 amino acids. Sequencing was performed on PBMCs. The V and J genes are TRBV12-2 and TRBJ2-7; the D call TRBD2 from the table was never checked on the DNA. TRBV12-2 is listed as a pseudogene. The TCR was taken from a man in his sixties with HTLV-1-associated myelopathy (HAM/TSP). The CDR3 DNA is TGTGCAAGTCGCAAAAGACTAGCGGAGTCCTACGAGCAGTACTTC. It is translated as CASRKRLAESYEQYF.